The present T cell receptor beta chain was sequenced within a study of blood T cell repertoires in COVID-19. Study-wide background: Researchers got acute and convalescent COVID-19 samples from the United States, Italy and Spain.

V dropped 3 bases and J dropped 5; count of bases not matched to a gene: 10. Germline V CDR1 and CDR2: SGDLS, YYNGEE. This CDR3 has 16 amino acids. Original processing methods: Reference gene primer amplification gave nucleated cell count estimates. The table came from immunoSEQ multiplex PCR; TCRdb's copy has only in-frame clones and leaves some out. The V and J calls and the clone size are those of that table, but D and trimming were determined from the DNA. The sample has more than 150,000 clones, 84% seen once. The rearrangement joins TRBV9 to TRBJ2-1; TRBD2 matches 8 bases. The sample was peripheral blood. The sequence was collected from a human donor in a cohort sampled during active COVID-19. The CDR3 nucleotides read TGTGCCAGCAGCGGCCTTGGACGGGGGGGCCACAATGAGCAGTTCTTC. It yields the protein CASSGLGRGGHNEQFF.